This T cell receptor beta chain appears in the sequencing data of a study of persistence of HIV-infected CD4 T cells. As to this clone: Its antigen is unknown.

Cells were stimulated with overlapping HIV-1 Gag 15-mer peptides. Sorting of responding CD4+ T cells relied on upregulated CD40 ligand together with CD69. Donors had CD4+ T cell counts above 400 cells/uL and were CMV-seropositive. The libraries were made with immunoSEQ version 4 in survey mode. Assay used: immunoSEQ multiplex PCR; TCRdb lists only in-frame clones, some missing. The table lists about 25,000 clones, less than 85% of them singletons. Notes on the study in general: Antigen-responding cells were enriched for degenerate expanded CDR3beta sequences.

Looked up from germline, CDR1 is LGHDT and CDR2 is YNNKEL (reference sequence). The V end lost 0 bases, the J end lost 2 bases, and 17 bases lay between the germline ends. The CDR3 loop spans 17 amino acids. Sequencing was performed on CD4+ T cells sorted from PBMCs after approximately 18-hour stimulation, taken from a patient who received antiretroviral therapy. This chain joins TRBV3-1 (or the pseudogene TRBV3-2) and TRBJ2-7; D assignment may be TRBD1 or TRBD2 (5 bases each). The source of this sequence is an adult man with HIV who was CMV-seropositive. The CDR3 nucleotides read TGTGCCAGCAGCCAAGATATGGGGCGGGTGCTTACCTACGAGCAGTACTTC. This gives the protein CASSQDMGRVLTYEQYF.